The present T cell receptor (beta chain) was sequenced within a study of blood T cell repertoires in COVID-19. Across the study: T cells, B-cell-depleted T cells, or PBMCs provided the cDNA or gDNA that served as material.

Method: immunoSEQ multiplex PCR; TCRdb's copy keeps in-frame clones and lacks some. The repertoire includes about 81,000 clones, 75% to 90% of them detected once, and 10% to 15% sits in the top ten. The germline V gene encodes CDR1 SGHTA and CDR2 FQGNSA. Unmatched junction bases numbered 7, after V lost 4 bases and J lost 4 bases. The CDR3 contains 15 residues. This receptor was identified in a man in his 70s with active or convalescent COVID-19. Sequencing used peripheral blood. The chain carries TRBV7-2 and TRBJ1-2; TRBD1 matches 9 bases. CDR3 nucleotide sequence: TGTGCCAGCAGCTCGAAACAGGGGGCGAGCTATGGCTACACCTTC. It translates to CASSSKQGASYGYTF. Full variable domain (outside the CDR3, taken from reference TRBV7-2 and TRBJ1-2): GAGVSQSPSNKVTEKGKDVELRCDPISGHTALYWYRQSLGQGLEFLIYFQGNSAPDKSGLPSDRFSAERTGGSVSTLTIQRTQQEDSAVYLCASSSKQGASYGYTFGSGTRLTVV.